The T cell receptor beta chain under discussion was sequenced for a study of blood T cells in healthy people across ages. The CDR3 is 11 residues long. Looked up from germline, CDR1 is SNHLY and CDR2 is FYNNEI. V dropped 7 bases and J dropped 3 bases, with 6 bases sitting between them. Only a few counts were recorded for this clonotype. The use of a sample-barcoded 5' primer and a J-beta primer mix characterized a second PCR of about 7 to 12 cycles. TCRdb re-analysed the 5' RACE reads in MiXCR, keeping a single row per CDR3 protein. The sample consists of roughly 1.6 million distinct CDR3 sequences, 30% to 40% of them appearing once.

What was sequenced was blood. The V and J genes are TRBV2 and TRBJ1-2; D is undetermined. The source of this sequence is a woman aged 25-40 years in good health. This chain's CDR3 is CASTTYYGYTF. The CDR3 DNA sequence: TGTGCCAGCACGACCTACTATGGCTACACCTTC. Complete variable domain (other parts from reference TRBV2 and TRBJ1-2): EPEVTQTPSHQVTQMGQEVILRCVPISNHLYFYWYRQILGQKVEFLVSFYNNEISEKSEIFDDQFSVERPDGSNFTLKIRSTKLEDSAMYFCASTTYYGYTFGSGTRLTVV.